This T cell receptor (beta chain) came from a study of blood T cell repertoires in COVID-19. Germline values: CDR1 MNHEY, CDR2 SVGEGT. V shed 5 bases and J 2 bases; nucleotides not matched to a gene: 6. CDR3 size: 17 residues. The table came from immunoSEQ multiplex PCR; TCRdb's copy has only in-frame clones and leaves some out. The sample yields tens of thousands of clones, roughly 78% seen once. The receptor was derived from a man between 45 and 60 years old with active or convalescent COVID-19. Sequenced material: peripheral blood. The gene calls are TRBV6-2 or TRBV6-3 and TRBJ2-1; 13 nucleotides line up with TRBD2. The CDR3 sequence: CASSATSGGPTYNEQFF. The CDR3 nucleotides read TGTGCCAGCAGTGCGACTAGCGGGGGGCCTACCTACAATGAGCAGTTCTTC.